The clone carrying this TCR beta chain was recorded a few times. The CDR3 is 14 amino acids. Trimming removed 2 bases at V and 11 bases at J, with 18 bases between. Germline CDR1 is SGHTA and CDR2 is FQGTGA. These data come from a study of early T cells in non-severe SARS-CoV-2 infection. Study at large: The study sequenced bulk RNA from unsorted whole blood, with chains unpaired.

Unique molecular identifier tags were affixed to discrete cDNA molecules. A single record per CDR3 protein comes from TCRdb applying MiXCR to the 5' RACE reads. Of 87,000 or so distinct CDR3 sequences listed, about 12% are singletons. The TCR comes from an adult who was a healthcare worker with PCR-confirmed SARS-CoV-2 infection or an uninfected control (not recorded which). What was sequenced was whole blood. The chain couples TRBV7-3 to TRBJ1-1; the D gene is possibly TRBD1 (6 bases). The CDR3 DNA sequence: TGTGCCAGCAGCTTATTGGGACACCTCGACTCGGCTTTCTTT. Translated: CASSLLGHLDSAFF.